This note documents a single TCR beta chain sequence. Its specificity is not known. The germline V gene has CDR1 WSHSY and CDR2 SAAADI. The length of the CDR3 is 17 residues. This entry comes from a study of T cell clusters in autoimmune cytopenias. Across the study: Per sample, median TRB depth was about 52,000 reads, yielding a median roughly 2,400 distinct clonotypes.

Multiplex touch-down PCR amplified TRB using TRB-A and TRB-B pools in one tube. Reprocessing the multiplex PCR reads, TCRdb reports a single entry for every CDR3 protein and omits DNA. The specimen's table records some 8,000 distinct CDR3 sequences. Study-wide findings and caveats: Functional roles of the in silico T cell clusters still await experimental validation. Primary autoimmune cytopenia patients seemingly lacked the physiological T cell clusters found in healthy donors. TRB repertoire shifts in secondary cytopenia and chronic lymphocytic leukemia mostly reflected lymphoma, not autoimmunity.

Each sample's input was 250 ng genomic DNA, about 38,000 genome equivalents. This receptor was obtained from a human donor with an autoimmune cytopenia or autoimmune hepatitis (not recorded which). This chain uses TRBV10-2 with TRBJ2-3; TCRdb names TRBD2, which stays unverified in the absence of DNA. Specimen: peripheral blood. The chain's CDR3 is CASSESTEAGPTDTQYF.